This T cell receptor beta chain derives from a study of T cells in localized non-small cell lung cancer. General observations from the study: Heterogeneity is still possible, as just one tumor region was sequenced. Median detection of top 100 tumor clones in adjacent lung was approximately 50 clones. Higher adjacent-lung clonality was associated with shorter survival.

This CDR3 is built from 14 residues. Losses at the gene ends were 0 bases for V and 2 bases for J; bases not matched to a gene: 0. Germline lookup yields CDR1 SGHRS and CDR2 YFSETQ. Sequenced by immunoSEQ multiplex PCR; TCRdb stores in-frame clones only, minus some. The repertoire holds 75,000 to 95,000 clones, 80% to 90% seen once, with roughly 15% in the top ten. In the case of this clone: Its cognate antigen is unknown. Other nucleotide sequences from this sample produce the same CDR3.

The starting material was peripheral blood, obtained before any cancer treatment. This chain joins TRBV5-1 and TRBJ1-2; 8 positions agree with TRBD1. This receptor was obtained from a man between 40 and 70 years old with stage I squamous cell lung carcinoma. The CDR3: CASSLGQGNYGYTF. CDR3 bases: TGCGCCAGCAGCTTGGGACAGGGGAACTATGGCTACACCTTC.